These T cell receptor beta chains were read from a single sample in a study of blood T cell repertoires in COVID-19. Sequencing used immunoSEQ multiplex PCR; TCRdb keeps in-frame clones, though not all of them. The data hold around 320,000 clones, with roughly 89% observed a single time. Sequencing input: PBMCs or T cells enriched from blood (not recorded which). The receptors were gathered from a woman under 30 with acute COVID-19. The conserved cysteine and the conserved F or W are not part of the CDR3 here. Rows give clone size only sometimes, using once, few, many, or a class for an expanded clone.

V gene,clone size,CDR3 protein
TRBV5-1,-,ASSLAPRDYGYT
TRBV7-2,once,ASSLEILGANTEAF
TRBV2,once,ASSGSGVTGELF
TRBV29-1,-,SVVVWGAYNEQF
TRBV7-9,-,ASSAQAYEQY
TRBV7-9,-,ASSLVGDRADYGYT
TRBV10-3,-,AISESRMVPETQY
TRBV5-8,-,ASSSRKGANEQF
TRBV29-1,-,SVLGGYYNEQF
TRBV6-5,-,ASSHKAEGDYEQY
TRBV9,once,PSSPQMVGGEKLF
TRBV7-6,-,ASSLRTPGLAETQY
TRBV9,-,ASSLGTGSGKLF
TRBV27,-,ASSEGLASTDTQY